This T cell receptor beta chain was captured in a study of T-cell memory formation after mild COVID-19. The CDR3 spans 16 residues. The germline V gene encodes CDR1 SQVTM and CDR2 ANQGSEA. With V trimmed by 4 bases and J by 6 bases, 12 bases remained unmatched. With constant-segment primers, 5'RACE yielded cDNA libraries of TCR alpha and TCR beta that carried sample barcodes and UMIs. TCRdb reprocessed the 5' RACE reads with MiXCR, giving one entry per CDR3 protein. The sample shows hundreds of thousands of distinct CDR3 sequences, over 15% of them seen only once. The chain combines TRBV29-1 with TRBJ2-7, with 13 positions matching TRBD2. Sequences were obtained from PBMCs or a T cell subset sorted from them (not recorded which). This clonotype originated in an adult woman who had mild COVID-19 (a few samples of this study predate the infection). Cell type and time point are not known. CDR3 region: CSVGTSGSFGAGEQYF. In nucleotides, the CDR3 is TGCAGCGTTGGGACTAGCGGGAGTTTCGGGGCAGGCGAGCAGTACTTC.